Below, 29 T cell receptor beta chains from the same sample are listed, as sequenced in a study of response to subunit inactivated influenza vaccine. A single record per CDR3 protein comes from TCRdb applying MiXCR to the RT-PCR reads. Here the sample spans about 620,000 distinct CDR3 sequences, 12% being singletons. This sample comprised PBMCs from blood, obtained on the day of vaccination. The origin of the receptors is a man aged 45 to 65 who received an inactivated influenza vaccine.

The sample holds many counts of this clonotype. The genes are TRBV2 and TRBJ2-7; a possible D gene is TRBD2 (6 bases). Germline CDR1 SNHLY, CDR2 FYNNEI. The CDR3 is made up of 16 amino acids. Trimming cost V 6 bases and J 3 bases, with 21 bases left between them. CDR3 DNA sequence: TGTGCCAGCAGCGAACTACCCGGGACTGGGGGCTACGAGCAGTACTTC. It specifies CASSELPGTGGYEQYF.

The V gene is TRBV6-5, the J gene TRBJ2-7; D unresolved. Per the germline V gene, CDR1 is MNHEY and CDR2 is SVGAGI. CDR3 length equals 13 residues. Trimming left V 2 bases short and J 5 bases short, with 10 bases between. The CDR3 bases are TGTGCCAGCAGTTACGGGGTTGGGAACGAGCAGTACTTC. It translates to CASSYGVGNEQYF.

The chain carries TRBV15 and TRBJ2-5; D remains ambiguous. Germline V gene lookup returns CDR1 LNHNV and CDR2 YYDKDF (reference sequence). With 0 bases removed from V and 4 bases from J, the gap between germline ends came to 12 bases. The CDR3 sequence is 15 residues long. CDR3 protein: CATSRDRVVSETQYF. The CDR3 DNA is TGTGCCACCAGCAGAGATCGTGTTGTCTCAGAGACCCAGTACTTC.

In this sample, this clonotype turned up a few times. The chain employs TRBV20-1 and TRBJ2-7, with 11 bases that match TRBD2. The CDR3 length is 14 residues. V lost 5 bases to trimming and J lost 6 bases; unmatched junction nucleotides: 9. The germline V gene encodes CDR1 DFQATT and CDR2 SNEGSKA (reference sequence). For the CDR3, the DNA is TGCAGTGCTCTGCTTAGCGGGAGGGCCGTCGAGCAGTACTTC. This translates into CSALLSGRAVEQYF.

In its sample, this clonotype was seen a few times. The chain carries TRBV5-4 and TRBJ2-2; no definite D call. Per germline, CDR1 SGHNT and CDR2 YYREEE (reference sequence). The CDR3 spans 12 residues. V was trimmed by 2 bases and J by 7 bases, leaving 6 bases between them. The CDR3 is CASSFMGGELFF. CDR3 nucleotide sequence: TGTGCCAGCAGCTTCATGGGCGGGGAGCTGTTTTTT.

CDR3 loop: CATRPTGLGDTQYF. Here the CDR3 DNA reads TGTGCCACCAGACCGACAGGGCTTGGTGATACGCAGTATTTT. The chain joins TRBV10-3 to TRBJ2-3; 7 bases agree with TRBD1. From germline, CDR1 is ENHRY and CDR2 SYGVKD. The J segment lost 6 bases and the V segment lost 10 bases, leaving 13 bases of the junction unmatched. This CDR3 spans 14 amino acids.

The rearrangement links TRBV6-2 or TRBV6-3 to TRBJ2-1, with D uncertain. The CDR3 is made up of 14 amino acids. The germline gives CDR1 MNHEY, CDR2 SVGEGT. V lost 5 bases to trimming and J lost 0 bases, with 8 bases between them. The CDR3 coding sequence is TGTGCCAGCAGTGGCCCTATCTCCTACAATGAGCAGTTCTTC. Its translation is CASSGPISYNEQFF.

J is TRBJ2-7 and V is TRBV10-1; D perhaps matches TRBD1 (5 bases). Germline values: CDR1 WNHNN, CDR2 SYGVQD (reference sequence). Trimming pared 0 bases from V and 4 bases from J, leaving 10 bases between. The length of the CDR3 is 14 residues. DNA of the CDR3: TGCGCCAGCAGTGAGTCTATGACAGTGTACGAGCAGTACTTC. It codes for CASSESMTVYEQYF.

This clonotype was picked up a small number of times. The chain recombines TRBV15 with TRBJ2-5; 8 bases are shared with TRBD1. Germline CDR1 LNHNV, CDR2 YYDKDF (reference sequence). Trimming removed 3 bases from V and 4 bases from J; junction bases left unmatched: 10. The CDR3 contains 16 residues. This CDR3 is CATSRDVGTGGETQYF. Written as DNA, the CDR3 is TGTGCCACCAGCAGGGATGTGGGGACAGGAGGAGAGACCCAGTACTTC.

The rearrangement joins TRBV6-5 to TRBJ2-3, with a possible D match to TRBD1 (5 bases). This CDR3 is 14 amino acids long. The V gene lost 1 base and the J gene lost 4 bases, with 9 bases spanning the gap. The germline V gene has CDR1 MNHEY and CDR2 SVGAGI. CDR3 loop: CASSYYQGADTQYF. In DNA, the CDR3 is TGTGCCAGCAGTTACTACCAGGGTGCAGATACGCAGTATTTT.

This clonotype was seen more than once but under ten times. DNA of the CDR3: TGTGCCAGCAGTGGACTAGCGGACCTCTACGAGCAGTACTTC. It translates to CASSGLADLYEQYF. This chain uses TRBV12-3 or TRBV12-4 with TRBJ2-7, with 10 nucleotides matching TRBD2. CDR3 length equals 14 residues. The junction had 4 bases not matched to a gene; V was cut back by 5 bases and J by 3 bases.

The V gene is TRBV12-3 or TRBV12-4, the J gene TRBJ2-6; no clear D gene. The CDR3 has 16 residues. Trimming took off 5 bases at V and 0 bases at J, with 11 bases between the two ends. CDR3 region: CASSPRTLSGANVLTF. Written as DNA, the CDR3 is TGTGCCAGCAGTCCCCGGACCCTCTCTGGGGCCAACGTCCTGACTTTC.

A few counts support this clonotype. This CDR3 is CSARRLARVGDTQYF. The CDR3 region has the DNA TGCAGTGCTAGACGACTAGCGCGAGTAGGGGATACGCAGTATTTT. The V call is TRBV20-1, the J call TRBJ2-3; 8 bases map to TRBD2. The junction had 10 bases not matched to a gene; V was cut back by 2 bases and J by 6 bases. In germline, CDR1 is DFQATT, CDR2 SNEGSKA (reference sequence). The CDR3 totals 15 residues.

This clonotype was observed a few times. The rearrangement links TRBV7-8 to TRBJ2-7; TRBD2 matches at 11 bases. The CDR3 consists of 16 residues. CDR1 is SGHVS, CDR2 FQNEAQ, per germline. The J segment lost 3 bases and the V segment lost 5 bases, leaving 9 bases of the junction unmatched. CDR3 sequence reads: CASSLNRLAGGYEQYF. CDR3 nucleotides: TGTGCCAGCAGCCTAAACCGGCTAGCGGGGGGCTACGAGCAGTACTTC. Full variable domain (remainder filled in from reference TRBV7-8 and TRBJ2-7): GAGVSQSPRYKVAKRGQDVALRCDPISGHVSLFWYQQALGQGPEFLTYFQNEAQLDKSGLPSDRFFAERPEGSVSTLKIQRTQQEDSAVYLCASSLNRLAGGYEQYFGPGTRLTVT.

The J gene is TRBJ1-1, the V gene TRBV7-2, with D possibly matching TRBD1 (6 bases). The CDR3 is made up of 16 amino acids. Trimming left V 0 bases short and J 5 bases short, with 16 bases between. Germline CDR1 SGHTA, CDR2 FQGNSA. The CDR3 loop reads CASSLAWGARGTEAFF. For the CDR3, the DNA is TGTGCCAGCAGCTTAGCTTGGGGGGCCCGGGGGACTGAAGCTTTCTTT.

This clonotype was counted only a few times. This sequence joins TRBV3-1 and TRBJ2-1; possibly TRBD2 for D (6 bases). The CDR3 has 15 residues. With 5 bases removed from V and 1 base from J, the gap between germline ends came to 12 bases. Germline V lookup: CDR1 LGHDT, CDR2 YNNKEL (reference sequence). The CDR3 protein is CASSTERVSYNEQFF. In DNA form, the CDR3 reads TGTGCCAGCAGCACAGAGCGGGTGTCCTACAATGAGCAGTTCTTC.

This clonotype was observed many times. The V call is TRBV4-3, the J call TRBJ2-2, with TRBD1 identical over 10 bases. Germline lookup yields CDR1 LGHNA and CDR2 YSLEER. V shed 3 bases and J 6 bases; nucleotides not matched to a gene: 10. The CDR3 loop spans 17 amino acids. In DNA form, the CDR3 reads TGCGCCAGCAGCCAGGACCCGGGACAGGGGAGGGCCGGGGAGCTGTTTTTT. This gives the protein CASSQDPGQGRAGELFF.

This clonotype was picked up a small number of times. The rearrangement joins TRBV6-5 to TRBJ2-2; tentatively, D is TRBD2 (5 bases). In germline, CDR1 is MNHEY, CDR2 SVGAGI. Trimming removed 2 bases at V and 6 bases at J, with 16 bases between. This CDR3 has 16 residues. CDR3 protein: CASSYGGLASPGELFF. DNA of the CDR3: TGTGCCAGCAGTTACGGTGGACTTGCATCCCCCGGGGAGCTGTTTTTT.

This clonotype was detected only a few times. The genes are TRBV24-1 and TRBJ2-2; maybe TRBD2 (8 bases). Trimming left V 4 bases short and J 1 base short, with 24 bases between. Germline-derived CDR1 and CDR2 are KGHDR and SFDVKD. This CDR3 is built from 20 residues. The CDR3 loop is CATSEVKGQKSGGNTGELFF. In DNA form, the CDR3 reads TGTGCCACCAGTGAAGTGAAGGGACAGAAGAGCGGGGGGAACACCGGGGAGCTGTTTTTT.

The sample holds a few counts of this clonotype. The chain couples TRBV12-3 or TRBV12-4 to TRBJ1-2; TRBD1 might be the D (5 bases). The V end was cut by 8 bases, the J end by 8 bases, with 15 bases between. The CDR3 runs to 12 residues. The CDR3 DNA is TGTGCCAGCCATCTCGGGGACGGAGGCTACACCTTC. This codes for CASHLGDGGYTF.

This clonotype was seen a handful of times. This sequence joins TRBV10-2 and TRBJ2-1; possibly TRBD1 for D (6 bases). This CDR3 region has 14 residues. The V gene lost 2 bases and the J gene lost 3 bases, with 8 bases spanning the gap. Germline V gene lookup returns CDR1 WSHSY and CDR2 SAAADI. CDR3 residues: CASSEEGVYNEQFF. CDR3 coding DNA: TGCGCCAGCAGTGAGGAGGGGGTCTACAATGAGCAGTTCTTC.

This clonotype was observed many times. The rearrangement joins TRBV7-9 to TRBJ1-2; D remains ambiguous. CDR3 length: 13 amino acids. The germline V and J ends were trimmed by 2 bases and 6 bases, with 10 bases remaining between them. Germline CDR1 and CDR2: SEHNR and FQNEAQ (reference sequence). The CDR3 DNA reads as TGTGCCAGCAGCTTATCACGGTTAGATGGCTACACCTTC. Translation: CASSLSRLDGYTF.

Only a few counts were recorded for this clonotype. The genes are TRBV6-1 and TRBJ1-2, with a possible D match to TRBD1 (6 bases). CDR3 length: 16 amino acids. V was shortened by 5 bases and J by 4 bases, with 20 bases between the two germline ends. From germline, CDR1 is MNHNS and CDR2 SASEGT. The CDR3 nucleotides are TGTGCCAGCAGTCCGTCCGGGACAAATCGTGGCTATGGCTACACCTTC. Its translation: CASSPSGTNRGYGYTF.

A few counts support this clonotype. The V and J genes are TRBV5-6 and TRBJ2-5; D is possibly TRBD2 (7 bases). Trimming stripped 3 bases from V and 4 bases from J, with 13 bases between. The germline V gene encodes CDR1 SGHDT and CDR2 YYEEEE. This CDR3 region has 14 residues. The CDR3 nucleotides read TGTGCCAGCAGCTCAGCTCGGGGGGCAGAGACCCAGTACTTC. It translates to CASSSARGAETQYF.

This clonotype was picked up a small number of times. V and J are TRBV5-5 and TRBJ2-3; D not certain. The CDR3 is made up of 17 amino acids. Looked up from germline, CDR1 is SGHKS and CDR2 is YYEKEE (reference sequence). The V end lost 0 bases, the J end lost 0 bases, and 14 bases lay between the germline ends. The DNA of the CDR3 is TGTGCCAGCAGCTTGGATGCTAGTTCCCGCAGCACAGATACGCAGTATTTT. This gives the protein CASSLDASSRSTDTQYF. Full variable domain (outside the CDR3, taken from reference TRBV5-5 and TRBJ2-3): DAGVTQSPTHLIKTRGQQVTLRCSPISGHKSVSWYQQVLGQGPQFIFQYYEKEERGRGNFPDRFSARQFPNYSSELNVNALLLGDSALYLCASSLDASSRSTDTQYFGPGTRLTVL.

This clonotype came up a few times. The CDR3 spells CASSLTEPNEQFF. The CDR3 DNA follows: TGCGCCAGCAGCCTTACCGAGCCCAATGAGCAGTTCTTC. The chain links TRBV10-1 to TRBJ2-1, with D uncertain. The V and J ends lost 6 bases and 6 bases respectively, with 12 bases between them. CDR3 length: 13 residues. Germline CDR1 WNHNN, CDR2 SYGVQD (reference sequence).

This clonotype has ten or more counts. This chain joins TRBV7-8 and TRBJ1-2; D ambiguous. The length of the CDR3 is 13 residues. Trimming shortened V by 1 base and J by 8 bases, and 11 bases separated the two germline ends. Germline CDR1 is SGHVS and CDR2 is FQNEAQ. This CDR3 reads CASSLVRSGGYTF. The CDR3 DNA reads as TGTGCCAGCAGCTTAGTGCGCTCCGGAGGCTACACCTTC.

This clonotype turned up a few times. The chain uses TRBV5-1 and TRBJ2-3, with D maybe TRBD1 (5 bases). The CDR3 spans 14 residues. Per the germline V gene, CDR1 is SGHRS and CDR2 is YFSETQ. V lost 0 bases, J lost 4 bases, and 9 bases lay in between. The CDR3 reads CASSLVQGADTQYF. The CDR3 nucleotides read TGCGCCAGCAGCTTGGTCCAGGGTGCAGATACGCAGTATTTT.

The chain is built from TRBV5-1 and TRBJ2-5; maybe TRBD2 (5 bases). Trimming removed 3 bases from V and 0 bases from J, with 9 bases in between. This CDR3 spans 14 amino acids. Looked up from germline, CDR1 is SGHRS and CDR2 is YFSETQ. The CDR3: CASSSGGHQETQYF. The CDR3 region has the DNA TGCGCCAGCAGCTCCGGCGGGCACCAAGAGACCCAGTACTTC.